Described below is a single T cell receptor (beta chain) sequence and its context. Those who participated ranged in age from about 18 to 95 years and resided in approximately 26 US areas. Cohorts were based on clinical histories the participants reported. Looked up from germline, CDR1 is SGHRS and CDR2 is YFSETQ. This CDR3 contains 20 residues. The trim removed 4 bases at V and 3 bases at J, leaving 22 bases unmatched. How the authors handled the data: The assay estimated nucleated cells by amplifying reference gene primers. TCRdb's copy holds only in-frame clones and misses some; the assay was immunoSEQ multiplex PCR. D and trimming were read from the DNA, whereas the V and J calls and clone size are those reported in that table. The sample has 290,000 or so clones, roughly 80% seen once; the top ten hold 4.5% to 6%. These data come from a study of blood T cell repertoires in COVID-19. As for the study in general: Some COVID-19 samples were acute and others convalescent; all came from the United States, Italy and Spain.

The specimen sequenced was PBMCs or T cells enriched from blood (not recorded which). V gene TRBV5-1 combines with J gene TRBJ1-2; 9 bases align to TRBD1. The receptor was isolated from a man aged 35-49 years who had been exposed to COVID-19. The CDR3 region is CASSPGAPGQGVFGDYGYTF. CDR3 nucleotides: TGCGCCAGCAGCCCGGGGGCGCCGGGACAGGGAGTGTTTGGGGACTATGGCTACACCTTC.